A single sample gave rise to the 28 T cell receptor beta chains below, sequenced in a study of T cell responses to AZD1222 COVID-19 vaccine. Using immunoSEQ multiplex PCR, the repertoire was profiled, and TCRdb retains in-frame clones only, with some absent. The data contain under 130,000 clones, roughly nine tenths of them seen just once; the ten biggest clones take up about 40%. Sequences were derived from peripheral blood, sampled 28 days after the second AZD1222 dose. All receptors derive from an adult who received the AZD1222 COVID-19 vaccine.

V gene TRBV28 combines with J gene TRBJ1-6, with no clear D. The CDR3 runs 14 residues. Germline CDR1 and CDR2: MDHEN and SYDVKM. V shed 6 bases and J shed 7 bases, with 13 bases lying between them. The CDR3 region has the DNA TGTGCCAGCAGATTAGAACGGCCCAATTCACCCCTCCACTTT. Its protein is CASRLERPNSPLHF. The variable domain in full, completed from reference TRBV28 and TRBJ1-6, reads DVKVTQSSRYLVKRTGEKVFLECVQDMDHENMFWYRQDPGLGLRLIYFSYDVKMKEKGDIPEGYSVSREKKERFSLILESASTNQTSMYLCASRLERPNSPLHFGNGTRLTVT.

CDR3 amino acids: CASSLGKRSSYNEQFF. The CDR3 DNA sequence: TGTGCCAGCAGTTTAGGAAAGCGGAGCTCCTACAATGAGCAGTTCTTC. The rearrangement uses TRBV27 and TRBJ2-1, with D tentatively TRBD2 (5 bases). CDR1 and CDR2 (germline): MNHEY, SMNVEV (reference sequence). V shed 2 bases and J shed 0 bases, with 11 bases lying between them. The CDR3 is 16 residues long.

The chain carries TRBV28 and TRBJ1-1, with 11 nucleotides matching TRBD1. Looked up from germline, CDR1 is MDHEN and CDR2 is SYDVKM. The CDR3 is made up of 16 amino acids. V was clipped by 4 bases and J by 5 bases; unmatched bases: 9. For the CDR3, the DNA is TGTGCCAGCAGTTCACCCCCGGGACAGGGGGGGACTGAAGCTTTCTTT. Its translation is CASSSPPGQGGTEAFF.

Here the CDR3 reads CASSQQGHYGYTF. DNA for the CDR3: TGTGCCAGCAGCCAACAGGGGCACTATGGCTACACCTTC. V is TRBV7-8 and J is TRBJ1-2, with 7 bases identical to TRBD1. The CDR3 runs to 13 residues. Germline CDR1 is SGHVS and CDR2 is FQNEAQ. With 5 bases clipped from V and 3 bases from J, the junction kept 3 bases outside the gene matches.

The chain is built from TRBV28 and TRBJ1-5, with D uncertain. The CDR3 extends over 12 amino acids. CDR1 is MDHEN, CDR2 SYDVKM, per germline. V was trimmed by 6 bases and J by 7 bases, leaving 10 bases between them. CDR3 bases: TGTGCCAGCAGCTTAACTCACCAGCCCCAGCATTTT. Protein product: CASSLTHQPQHF.

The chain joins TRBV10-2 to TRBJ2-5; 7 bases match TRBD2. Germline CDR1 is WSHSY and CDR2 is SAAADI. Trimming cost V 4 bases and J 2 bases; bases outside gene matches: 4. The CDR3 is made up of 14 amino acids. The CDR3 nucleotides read TGCGCCAGCAGTGCGGTGCGGGAGCAAGAGACCCAGTACTTC. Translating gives CASSAVREQETQYF.

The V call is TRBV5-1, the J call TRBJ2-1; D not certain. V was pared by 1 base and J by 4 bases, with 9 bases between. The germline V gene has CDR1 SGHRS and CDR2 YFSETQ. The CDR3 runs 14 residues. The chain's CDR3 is CASSLIPDYNEQFF. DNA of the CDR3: TGCGCCAGCAGCTTGATTCCGGATTACAATGAGCAGTTCTTC.

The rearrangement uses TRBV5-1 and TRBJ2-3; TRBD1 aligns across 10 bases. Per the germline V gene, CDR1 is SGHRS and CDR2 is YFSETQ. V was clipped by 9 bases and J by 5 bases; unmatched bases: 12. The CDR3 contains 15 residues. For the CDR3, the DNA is TGCGCCACCTCGACAGGGGGCGTAAGGGGAGATACGCAGTATTTT. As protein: CATSTGGVRGDTQYF. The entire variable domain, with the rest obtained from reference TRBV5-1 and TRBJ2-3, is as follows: KAGVTQTPRYLIKTRGQQVTLSCSPISGHRSVSWYQQTPGQGLQFLFEYFSETQRNKGNFPGRFSGRQFSNSRSEMNVSTLELGDSALYLCATSTGGVRGDTQYFGPGTRLTVL.

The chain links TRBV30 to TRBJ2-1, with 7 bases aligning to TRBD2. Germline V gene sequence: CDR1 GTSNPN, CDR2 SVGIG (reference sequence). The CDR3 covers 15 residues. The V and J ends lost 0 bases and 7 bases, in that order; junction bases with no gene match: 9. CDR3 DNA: TGTGCCTGGAGTGTACTACGAGGGAGGGGAAATGAGCAGTTCTTC. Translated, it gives CAWSVLRGRGNEQFF.

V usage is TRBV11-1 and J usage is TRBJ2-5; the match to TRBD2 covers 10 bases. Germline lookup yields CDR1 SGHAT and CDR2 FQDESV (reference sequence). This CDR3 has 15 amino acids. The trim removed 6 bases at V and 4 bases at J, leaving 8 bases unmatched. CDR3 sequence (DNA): TGTGCCAGCAGATTAATGAGACTAGCGGGAGAGACCCAGTACTTC. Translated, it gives CASRLMRLAGETQYF.

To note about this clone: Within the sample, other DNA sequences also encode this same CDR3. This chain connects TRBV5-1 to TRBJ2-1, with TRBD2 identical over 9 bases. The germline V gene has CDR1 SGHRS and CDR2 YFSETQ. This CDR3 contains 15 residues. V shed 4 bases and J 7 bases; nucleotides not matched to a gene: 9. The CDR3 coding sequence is TGCGCCAGCAGCCCGGGCGGCGGGAGGGATAATGAGCAGTTCTTC. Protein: CASSPGGGRDNEQFF.

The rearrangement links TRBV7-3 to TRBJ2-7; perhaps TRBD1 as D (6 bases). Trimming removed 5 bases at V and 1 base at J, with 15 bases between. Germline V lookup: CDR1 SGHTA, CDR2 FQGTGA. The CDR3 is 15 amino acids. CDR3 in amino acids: CASSQRAGVSYEQYF. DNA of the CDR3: TGTGCCAGCAGCCAACGCGCAGGGGTATCCTACGAGCAGTACTTC.

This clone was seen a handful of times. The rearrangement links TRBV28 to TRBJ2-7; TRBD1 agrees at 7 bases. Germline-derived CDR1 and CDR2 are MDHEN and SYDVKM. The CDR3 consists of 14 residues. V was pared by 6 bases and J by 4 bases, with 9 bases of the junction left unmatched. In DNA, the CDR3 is TGTGCCAGCAGCGACCTGACAGGGCTATACGAGCAGTACTTC. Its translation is CASSDLTGLYEQYF. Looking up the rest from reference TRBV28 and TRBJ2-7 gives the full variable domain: DVKVTQSSRYLVKRTGEKVFLECVQDMDHENMFWYRQDPGLGLRLIYFSYDVKMKEKGDIPEGYSVSREKKERFSLILESASTNQTSMYLCASSDLTGLYEQYFGPGTRLTVT.

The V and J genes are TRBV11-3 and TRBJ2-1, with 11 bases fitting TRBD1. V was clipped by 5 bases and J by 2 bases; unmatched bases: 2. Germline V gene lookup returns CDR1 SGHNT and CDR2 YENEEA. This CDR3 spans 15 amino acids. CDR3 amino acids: CASSQGQGAYNEQFF. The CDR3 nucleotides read TGTGCCAGCAGCCAGGGACAGGGGGCCTACAATGAGCAGTTCTTC.

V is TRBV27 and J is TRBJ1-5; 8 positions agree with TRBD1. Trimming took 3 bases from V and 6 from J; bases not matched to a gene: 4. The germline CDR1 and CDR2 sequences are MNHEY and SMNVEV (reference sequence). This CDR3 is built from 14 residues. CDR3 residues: CASSFGQGRQPQHF. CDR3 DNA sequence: TGTGCCAGCAGTTTTGGACAGGGACGTCAGCCCCAGCATTTT.

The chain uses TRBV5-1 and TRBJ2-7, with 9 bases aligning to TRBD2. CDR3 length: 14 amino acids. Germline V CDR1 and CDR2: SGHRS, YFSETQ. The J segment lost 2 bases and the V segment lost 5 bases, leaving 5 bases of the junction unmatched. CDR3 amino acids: CASSGASGTYEQYF. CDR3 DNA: TGCGCCAGCAGTGGGGCTAGCGGGACCTACGAGCAGTACTTC. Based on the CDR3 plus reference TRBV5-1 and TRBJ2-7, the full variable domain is KAGVTQTPRYLIKTRGQQVTLSCSPISGHRSVSWYQQTPGQGLQFLFEYFSETQRNKGNFPGRFSGRQFSNSRSEMNVSTLELGDSALYLCASSGASGTYEQYFGPGTRLTVT.

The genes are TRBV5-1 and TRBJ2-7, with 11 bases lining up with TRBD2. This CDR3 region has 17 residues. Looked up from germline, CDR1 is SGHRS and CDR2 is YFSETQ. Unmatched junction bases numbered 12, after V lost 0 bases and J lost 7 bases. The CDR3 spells CASSLAEASGRRREQYF. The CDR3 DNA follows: TGCGCCAGCAGCTTGGCCGAGGCTAGCGGGAGGCGTCGGGAGCAGTACTTC.

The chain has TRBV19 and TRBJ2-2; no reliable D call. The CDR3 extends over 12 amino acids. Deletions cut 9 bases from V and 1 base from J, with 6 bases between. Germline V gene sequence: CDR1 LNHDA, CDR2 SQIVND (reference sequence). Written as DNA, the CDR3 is TGTGCCAGCAAACAGAACACCGGGGAGCTGTTTTTT. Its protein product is CASKQNTGELFF. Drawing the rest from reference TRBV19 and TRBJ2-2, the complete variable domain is DGGITQSPKYLFRKEGQNVTLSCEQNLNHDAMYWYRQDPGQGLRLIYYSQIVNDFQKGDIAEGYSVSREKKESFPLTVTSAQKNPTAFYLCASKQNTGELFFGEGSRLTVL.

As DNA, the CDR3 is TGTGCCAGCAGAACAGCTCCTATGAACACTGAAGCTTTCTTT. Protein sequence: CASRTAPMNTEAFF. The V and J genes are TRBV28 and TRBJ1-1, with D uncertain. CDR1 is MDHEN, CDR2 SYDVKM, per germline. The CDR3 totals 14 residues. Trimming cost V 6 bases and J 0 bases, with 11 bases left between them.

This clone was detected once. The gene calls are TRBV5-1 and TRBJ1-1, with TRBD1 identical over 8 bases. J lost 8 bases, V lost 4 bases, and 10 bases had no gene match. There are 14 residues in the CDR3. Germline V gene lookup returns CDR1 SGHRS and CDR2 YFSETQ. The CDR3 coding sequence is TGCGCCAGCAGCGGGAACAGGGGGAATTTCGAAGCTTTCTTT. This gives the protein CASSGNRGNFEAFF.

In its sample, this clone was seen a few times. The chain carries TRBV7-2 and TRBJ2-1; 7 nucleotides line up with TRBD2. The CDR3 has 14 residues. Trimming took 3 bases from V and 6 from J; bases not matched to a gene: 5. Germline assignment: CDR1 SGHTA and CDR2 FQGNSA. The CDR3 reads CASSFGGRPNEQFF. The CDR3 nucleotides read TGTGCCAGCAGCTTTGGCGGGAGACCCAATGAGCAGTTCTTC.

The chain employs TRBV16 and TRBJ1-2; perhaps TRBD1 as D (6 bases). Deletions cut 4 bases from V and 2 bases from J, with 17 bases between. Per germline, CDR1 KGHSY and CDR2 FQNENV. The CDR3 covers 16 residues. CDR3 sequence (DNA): TGTGCCAGCAGCCTCCCCGGGACACAAGTAAACTATGGCTACACCTTC. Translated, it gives CASSLPGTQVNYGYTF.

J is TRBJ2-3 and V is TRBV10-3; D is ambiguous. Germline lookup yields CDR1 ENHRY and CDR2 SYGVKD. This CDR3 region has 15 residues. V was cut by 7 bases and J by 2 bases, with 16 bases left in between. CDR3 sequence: CAIKEVYSHTDTQYF. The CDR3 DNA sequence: TGTGCCATCAAGGAAGTGTACTCGCACACAGATACGCAGTATTTT.

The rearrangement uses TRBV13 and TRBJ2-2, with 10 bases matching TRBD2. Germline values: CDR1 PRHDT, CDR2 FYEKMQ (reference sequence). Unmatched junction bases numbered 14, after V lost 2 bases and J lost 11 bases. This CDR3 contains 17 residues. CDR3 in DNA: TGTGCCAGCAGCTTACGCCTAGCGGGAGTTGGTGCGCGAGAGCTGTTTTTT. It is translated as CASSLRLAGVGARELFF.

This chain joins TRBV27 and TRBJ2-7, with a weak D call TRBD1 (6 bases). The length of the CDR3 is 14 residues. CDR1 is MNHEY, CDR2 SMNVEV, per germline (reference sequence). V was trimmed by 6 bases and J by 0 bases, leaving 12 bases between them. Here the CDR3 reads CASSSGQNSYEQYF. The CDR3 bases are TGTGCCAGCAGCTCCGGACAGAACTCCTACGAGCAGTACTTC.

This chain's CDR3 is CASKRLAGPTDIQYF. CDR3 DNA: TGTGCCAGCAAGAGACTAGCGGGCCCGACGGACATTCAGTACTTC. This sequence joins TRBV2 and TRBJ2-4; 10 bases are shared with TRBD2. The CDR3 has 15 residues. With V trimmed by 7 bases and J by 8 bases, 11 bases remained unmatched. Germline-derived CDR1 and CDR2 are SNHLY and FYNNEI.

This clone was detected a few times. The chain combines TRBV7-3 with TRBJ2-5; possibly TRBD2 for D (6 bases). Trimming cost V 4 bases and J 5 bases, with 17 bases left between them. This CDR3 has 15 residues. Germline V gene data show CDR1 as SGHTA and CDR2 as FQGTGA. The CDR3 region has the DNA TGTGCCAGCAGCTCTTCGCGAAACGCGGGGGAGACCCAGTACTTC. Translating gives CASSSSRNAGETQYF.

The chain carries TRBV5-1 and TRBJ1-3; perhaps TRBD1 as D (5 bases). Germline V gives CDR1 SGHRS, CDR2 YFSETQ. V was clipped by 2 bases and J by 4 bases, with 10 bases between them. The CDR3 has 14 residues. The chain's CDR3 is CASSLGTPGNTIYF. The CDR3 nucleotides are TGCGCCAGCAGCTTAGGGACCCCAGGAAACACCATATATTTT.